Shown below are 12 T cell receptor beta chains from a single sample sequenced in a study of blood T cell repertoires in COVID-19. Repertoires were generated with immunoSEQ multiplex PCR, while TCRdb's copy carries only in-frame clones and drops some. The table has 140,000 to 150,000 clones, approximately 82% seen once. The specimen was peripheral blood. All receptors come from a man between 60 and 70 years old with active or convalescent COVID-19.

The genes are TRBV19 and TRBJ2-1; 9 bases align to TRBD1. With V trimmed by 3 bases and J by 10 bases, 7 bases remained unmatched. In germline, CDR1 is LNHDA, CDR2 SQIVND (reference sequence). There are 14 residues in the CDR3. CDR3 sequence (DNA): TGTGCCAGTAGTATGTGGGACAGGGCCCCGGAGCAGTTCTTC. Protein product: CASSMWDRAPEQFF.

This chain uses TRBV19 with TRBJ1-6; 10 bases match TRBD1. CDR3 length: 15 residues. V lost 4 bases to trimming and J lost 9 bases; unmatched junction nucleotides: 6. Germline CDR1 is LNHDA and CDR2 is SQIVND (reference sequence). The CDR3 coding sequence is TGTGCCAGTAGTAAAAACCGGGACAGGGGTTCACCCCTCCACTTT. It is translated as CASSKNRDRGSPLHF.

This clone was detected once. This chain connects TRBV11-2 to TRBJ2-1; TRBD1 aligns across 8 bases. This CDR3 is 16 amino acids long. V trimming: 6 bases; J trimming: 2 bases; junction bases outside the gene matches: 9. Germline CDR1 and CDR2: SGHAT and FQNNGV. The CDR3 DNA reads as TGTGCCAGCAGTTATGGACAGGGTCGGACCTACAATGAGCAGTTCTTC. Protein product: CASSYGQGRTYNEQFF.

This clone has just one count. The V call is TRBV19, the J call TRBJ1-5, with a weak D call TRBD1 (5 bases). Germline CDR1 and CDR2: LNHDA and SQIVND (reference sequence). The V gene lost 1 base and the J gene lost 10 bases, with 20 bases spanning the gap. The CDR3 is 16 residues long. The chain's CDR3 is CASSIGQGLGGEPQHF. CDR3 DNA sequence: TGTGCCAGTAGTATAGGGCAGGGCCTTGGGGGGGAACCCCAGCATTTT.

This clone appeared once. J is TRBJ1-6 and V is TRBV6-5; 9 bases line up with TRBD1. Germline CDR1 MNHEY, CDR2 SVGAGI. Trimming removed 2 bases from V and 9 bases from J; junction bases left unmatched: 5. The CDR3 is made up of 15 amino acids. CDR3 nucleotides: TGTGCCAGCAGTTACGGGACAGGGACATTTTCACCCCTCCACTTT. Its translation: CASSYGTGTFSPLHF.

The DNA for the CDR3 is TGTGCCAGCAGCAATGGGCCATATCAAGAGACCCAGTACTTC. The encoded protein is CASSNGPYQETQYF. V and J are TRBV6-2 or TRBV6-3 and TRBJ2-5; D uncertain. Trimming pared 6 bases from V and 2 bases from J, leaving 13 bases between. The CDR3 length is 14 residues. Germline V gene sequence: CDR1 MNHEY, CDR2 SVGEGT.

The J gene is TRBJ1-2, the V gene TRBV6-5, with D tentatively TRBD1 (5 bases). The CDR3 runs to 12 residues. Germline CDR1 and CDR2: MNHEY and SVGAGI. Trimming cost V 6 bases and J 3 bases, with 8 bases left between them. The CDR3 coding sequence is TGTGCCAGCAGAGACAGCTACTATGGCTACACCTTC. This translates into CASRDSYYGYTF.

The chain uses TRBV7-9 and TRBJ2-2, with D uncertain. Germline V gene sequence: CDR1 SEHNR, CDR2 FQNEAQ (reference sequence). This CDR3 has 14 amino acids. Between the trimmed V and J ends, which lost 1 base and 8 bases, there was a span of 11 bases. The CDR3 region has the DNA TGTGCCAGCAGCTTAGGACATATCACGGGGGAGCTGTTTTTT. It specifies CASSLGHITGELFF.

The V gene is TRBV10-3, the J gene TRBJ1-1, with TRBD1 as a possible D gene (5 bases). CDR1 ENHRY and CDR2 SYGVKD come from the germline V gene. The CDR3 length is 15 residues. Trimming pared 3 bases from V and 6 bases from J, leaving 17 bases between. CDR3 protein: CAISDITHRRAEAFF. DNA of the CDR3: TGTGCCATCAGTGATATTACCCACAGGAGGGCTGAAGCTTTCTTT.

The V call is TRBV30, the J call TRBJ2-7; TRBD1 agrees at 7 bases. Per germline, CDR1 GTSNPN and CDR2 SVGIG (reference sequence). The CDR3 totals 14 residues. With V trimmed by 4 bases and J by 2 bases, 8 bases remained unmatched. For the CDR3, the DNA is TGTGCCTGGAAGGTTGGGACAGCAACCTACGAGCAGTACTTC. Amino acids: CAWKVGTATYEQYF.

This clone was detected only a few times. The chain joins TRBV11-3 to TRBJ1-1; the match to TRBD1 covers 10 bases. The CDR3 sequence is 15 residues long. With V trimmed by 5 bases and J by 11 bases, 14 bases remained unmatched. Germline-derived CDR1 and CDR2 are SGHNT and YENEEA. CDR3 sequence (DNA): TGTGCCAGCAGCACGAGACAGGGGGCGATAAGTGGGGCTTTCTTT. Amino acid sequence: CASSTRQGAISGAFF.

V usage is TRBV6-5 and J usage is TRBJ2-1; 10 bases agree with TRBD2. This CDR3 is built from 15 residues. Trimming cost V 0 bases and J 8 bases; bases outside gene matches: 4. CDR1 and CDR2 (germline): MNHEY, SVGAGI. Here the CDR3 DNA reads TGTGCCAGCAGTTACTCGGGGACTAGCGTCGATGAGCAGTTCTTC. This translates into CASSYSGTSVDEQFF.